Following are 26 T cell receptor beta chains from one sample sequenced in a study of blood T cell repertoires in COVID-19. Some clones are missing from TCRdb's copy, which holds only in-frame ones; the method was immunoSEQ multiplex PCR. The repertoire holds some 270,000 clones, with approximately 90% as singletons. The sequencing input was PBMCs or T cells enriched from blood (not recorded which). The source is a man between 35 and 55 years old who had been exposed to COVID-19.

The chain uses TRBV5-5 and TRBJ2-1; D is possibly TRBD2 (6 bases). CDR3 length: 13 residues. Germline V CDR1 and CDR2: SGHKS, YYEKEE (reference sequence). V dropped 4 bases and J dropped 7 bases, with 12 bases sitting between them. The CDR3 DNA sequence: TGTGCCAGCAGCGGCGGGACTCCGAATGAGCAGTTCTTC. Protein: CASSGGTPNEQFF.

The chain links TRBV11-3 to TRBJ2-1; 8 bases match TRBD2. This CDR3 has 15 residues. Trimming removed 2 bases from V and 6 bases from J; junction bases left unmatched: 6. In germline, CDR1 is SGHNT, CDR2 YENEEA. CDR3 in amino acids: CASSLQAGAFNEQFF. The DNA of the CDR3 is TGTGCCAGCAGCTTACAAGCGGGAGCCTTCAATGAGCAGTTCTTC.

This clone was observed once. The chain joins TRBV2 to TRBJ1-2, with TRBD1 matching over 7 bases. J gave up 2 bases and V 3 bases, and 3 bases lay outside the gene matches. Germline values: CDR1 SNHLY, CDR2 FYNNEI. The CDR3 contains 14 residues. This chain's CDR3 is CASSDRQGNYGYTF. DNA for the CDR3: TGTGCCAGCAGTGACCGACAGGGCAACTATGGCTACACCTTC.

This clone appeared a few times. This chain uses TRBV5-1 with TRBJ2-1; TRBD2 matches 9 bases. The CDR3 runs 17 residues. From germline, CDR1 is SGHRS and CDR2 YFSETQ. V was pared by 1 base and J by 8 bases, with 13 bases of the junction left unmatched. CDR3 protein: CASSLFGVGTSNYEQFF. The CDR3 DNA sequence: TGCGCCAGCAGCTTGTTCGGTGTTGGGACTAGCAACTATGAGCAGTTCTTC.

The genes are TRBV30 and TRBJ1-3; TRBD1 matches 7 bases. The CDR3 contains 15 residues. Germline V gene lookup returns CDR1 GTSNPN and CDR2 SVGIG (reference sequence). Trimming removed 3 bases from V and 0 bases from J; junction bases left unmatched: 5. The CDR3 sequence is CAWSHRGFSGNTIYF. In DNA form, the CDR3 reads TGTGCCTGGAGCCACAGGGGTTTCTCTGGAAACACCATATATTTT.

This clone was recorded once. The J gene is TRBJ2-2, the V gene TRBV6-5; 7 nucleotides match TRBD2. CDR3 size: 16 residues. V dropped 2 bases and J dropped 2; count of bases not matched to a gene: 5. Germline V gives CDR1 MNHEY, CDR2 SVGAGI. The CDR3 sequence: CASSYRGGSNTGELFF. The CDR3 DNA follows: TGTGCCAGCAGTTACAGAGGCGGGAGTAACACCGGGGAGCTGTTTTTT.

The DNA for the CDR3 is TGTGCCTGGACCGGACTAGCGGGTAACACCGGGGAGCTGTTTTTT. Protein product: CAWTGLAGNTGELFF. The V and J genes are TRBV30 and TRBJ2-2, with TRBD2 matching over 11 bases. Trimming at V came to 4 bases and at J to 2 bases, leaving 3 bases not matched to a gene. The CDR3 runs to 15 residues. CDR1 and CDR2 (germline): GTSNPN, SVGIG (reference sequence). Together with reference TRBV30 and TRBJ2-2, the CDR3 gives the full variable domain: SQTIHQWPATLVQPVGSPLSLECTVEGTSNPNLYWYRQAAGRGLQLLFYSVGIGQISSEVPQNLSASRPQDRQFILSSKKLLLSDSGFYLCAWTGLAGNTGELFFGEGSRLTVL.

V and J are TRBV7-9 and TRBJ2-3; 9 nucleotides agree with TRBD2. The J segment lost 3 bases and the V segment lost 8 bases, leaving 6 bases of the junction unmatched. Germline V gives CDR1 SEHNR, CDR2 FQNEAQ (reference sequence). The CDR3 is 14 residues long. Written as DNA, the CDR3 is TGTGCCAGCGGCATTAGCGGGAGTACAGATACGCAGTATTTT. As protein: CASGISGSTDTQYF.

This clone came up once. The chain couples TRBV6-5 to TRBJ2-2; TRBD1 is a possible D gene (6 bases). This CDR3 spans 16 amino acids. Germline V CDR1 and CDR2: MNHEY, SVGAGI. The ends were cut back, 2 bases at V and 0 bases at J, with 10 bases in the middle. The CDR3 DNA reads TGTGCCAGCAGTTACAGTGGACAGACGAACACCGGGGAGCTGTTTTTT. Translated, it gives CASSYSGQTNTGELFF.

CDR3 nucleotide sequence: TGTGCCTGGGCCTTATATAGCAATCAGCCCCAGCATTTT. This codes for CAWALYSNQPQHF. The chain employs TRBV30 and TRBJ1-5; D is undetermined. The germline V and J ends were trimmed by 5 bases and 0 bases, with 8 bases remaining between them. Germline V gene lookup returns CDR1 GTSNPN and CDR2 SVGIG (reference sequence). The CDR3 runs 13 residues.

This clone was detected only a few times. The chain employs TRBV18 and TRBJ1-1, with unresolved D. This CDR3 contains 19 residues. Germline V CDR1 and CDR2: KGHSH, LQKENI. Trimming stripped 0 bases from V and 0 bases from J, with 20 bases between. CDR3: CASSPPRSGDYVMNTEAFF. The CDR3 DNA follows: TGTGCCAGCTCACCACCTCGCTCCGGTGACTATGTGATGAACACTGAAGCTTTCTTT.

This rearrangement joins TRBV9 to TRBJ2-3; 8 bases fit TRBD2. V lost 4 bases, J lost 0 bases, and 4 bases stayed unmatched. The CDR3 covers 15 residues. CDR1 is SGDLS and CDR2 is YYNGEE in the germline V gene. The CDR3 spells CASSLSGGSTDTQYF. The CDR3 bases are TGTGCCAGCAGCCTCAGCGGGGGTAGCACAGATACGCAGTATTTT.

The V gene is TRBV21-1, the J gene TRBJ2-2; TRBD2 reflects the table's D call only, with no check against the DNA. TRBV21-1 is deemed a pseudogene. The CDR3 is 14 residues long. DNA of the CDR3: TGTGCCAGCAGCAAAGTGAAGCGACTTCGGGAGCTGTTTTTT. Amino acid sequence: CASSKVKRLRELFF.

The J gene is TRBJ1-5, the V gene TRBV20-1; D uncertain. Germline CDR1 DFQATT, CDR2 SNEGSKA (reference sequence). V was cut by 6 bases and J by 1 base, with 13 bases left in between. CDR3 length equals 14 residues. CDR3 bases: TGCAGTGCCAGTGACACCTACAGCAATCAGCCCCAGCATTTT. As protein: CSASDTYSNQPQHF.

This chain's CDR3 is CASSLAGQGGTEAFF. As DNA, the CDR3 is TGTGCCAGCAGCTTAGCAGGACAGGGGGGAACTGAAGCTTTCTTT. The rearrangement joins TRBV11-3 to TRBJ1-1; 10 bases are a match to TRBD1. The J segment lost 5 bases and the V segment lost 1 base, leaving 4 bases of the junction unmatched. This CDR3 is 15 amino acids long. Germline V gene lookup returns CDR1 SGHNT and CDR2 YENEEA.

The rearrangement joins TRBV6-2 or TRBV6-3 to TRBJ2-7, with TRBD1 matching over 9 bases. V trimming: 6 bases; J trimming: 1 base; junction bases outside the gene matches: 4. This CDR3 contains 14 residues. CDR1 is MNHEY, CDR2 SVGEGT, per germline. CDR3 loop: CASSVGTGSYEQYF. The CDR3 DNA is TGTGCCAGCAGCGTCGGGACAGGGTCCTACGAGCAGTACTTC.

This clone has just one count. The CDR3 DNA follows: TGTGCCAGCCTTTCGGGTAACTATGGCTACACCTTC. Amino acid sequence: CASLSGNYGYTF. V and J are TRBV28 and TRBJ1-2; D gene ambiguous. CDR1 and CDR2 (germline): MDHEN, SYDVKM. This CDR3 comprises 12 residues. Between the trimmed V and J ends, which lost 8 bases and 1 base, there was a span of 8 bases.

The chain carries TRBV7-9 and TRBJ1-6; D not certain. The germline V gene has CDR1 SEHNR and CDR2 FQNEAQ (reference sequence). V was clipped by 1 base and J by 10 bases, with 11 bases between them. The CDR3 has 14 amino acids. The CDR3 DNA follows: TGTGCCAGCAGCTTAGTTAATTCGGGATCACCCCTCCACTTT. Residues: CASSLVNSGSPLHF.

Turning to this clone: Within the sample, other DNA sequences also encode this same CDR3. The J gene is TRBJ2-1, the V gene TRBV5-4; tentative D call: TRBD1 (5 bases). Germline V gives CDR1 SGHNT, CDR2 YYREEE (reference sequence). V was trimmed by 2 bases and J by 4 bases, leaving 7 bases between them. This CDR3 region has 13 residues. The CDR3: CASSLDSYNEQFF. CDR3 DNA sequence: TGTGCCAGCAGCTTAGACAGTTACAATGAGCAGTTCTTC.

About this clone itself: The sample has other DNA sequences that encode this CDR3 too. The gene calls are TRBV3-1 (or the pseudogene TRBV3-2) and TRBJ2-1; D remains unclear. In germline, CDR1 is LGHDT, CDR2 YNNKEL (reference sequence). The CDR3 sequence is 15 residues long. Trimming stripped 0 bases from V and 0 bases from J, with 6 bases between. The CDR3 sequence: CASSQDPGSYNEQFF. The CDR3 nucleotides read TGTGCCAGCAGCCAAGATCCGGGCTCCTACAATGAGCAGTTCTTC.

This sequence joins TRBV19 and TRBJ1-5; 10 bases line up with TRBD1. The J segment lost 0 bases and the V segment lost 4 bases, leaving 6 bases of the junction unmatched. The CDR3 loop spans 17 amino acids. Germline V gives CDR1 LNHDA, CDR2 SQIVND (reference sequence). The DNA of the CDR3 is TGTGCCAGTAGTAAACGACAGGGGGCTAATAGCAATCAGCCCCAGCATTTT. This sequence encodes CASSKRQGANSNQPQHF.

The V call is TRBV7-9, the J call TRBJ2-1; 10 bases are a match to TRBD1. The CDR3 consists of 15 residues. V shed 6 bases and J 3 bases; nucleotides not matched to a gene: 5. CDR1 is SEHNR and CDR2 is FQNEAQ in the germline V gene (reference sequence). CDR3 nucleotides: TGTGCCAGCAGTTCCCGGGACAGGGGCTACAATGAGCAGTTCTTC. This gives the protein CASSSRDRGYNEQFF. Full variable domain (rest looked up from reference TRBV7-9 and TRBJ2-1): DTGVSQNPRHKITKRGQNVTFRCDPISEHNRLYWYRQTLGQGPEFLTYFQNEAQLEKSRLLSDRFSAERPKGSFSTLEIQRTEQGDSAMYLCASSSRDRGYNEQFFGPGTRLTVL.

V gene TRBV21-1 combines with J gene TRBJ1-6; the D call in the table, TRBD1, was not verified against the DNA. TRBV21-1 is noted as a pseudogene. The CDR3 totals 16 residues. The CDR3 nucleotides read TGTGCCAGCAGCAATCAAACACAGGCCTATAATTCACCCCTCCACTTT. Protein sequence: CASSNQTQAYNSPLHF.

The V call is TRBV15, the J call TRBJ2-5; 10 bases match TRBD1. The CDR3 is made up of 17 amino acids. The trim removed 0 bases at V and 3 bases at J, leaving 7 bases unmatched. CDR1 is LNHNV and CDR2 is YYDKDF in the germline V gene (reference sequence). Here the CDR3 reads CATSRDEGQGSKETQYF. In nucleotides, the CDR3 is TGTGCCACCAGCAGAGATGAGGGACAGGGGTCGAAAGAGACCCAGTACTTC. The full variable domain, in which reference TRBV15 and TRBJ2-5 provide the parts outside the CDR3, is DAMVIQNPRYQVTQFGKPVTLSCSQTLNHNVMYWYQQKSSQAPKLLFHYYDKDFNNEADTPDNFQSRRPNTSFCFLDIRSPGLGDTAMYLCATSRDEGQGSKETQYFGPGTRLLVL.

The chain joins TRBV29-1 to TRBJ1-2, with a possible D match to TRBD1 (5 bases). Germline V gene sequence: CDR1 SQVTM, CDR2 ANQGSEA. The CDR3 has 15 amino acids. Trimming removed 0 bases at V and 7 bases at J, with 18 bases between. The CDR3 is CSVEDRGLRMGGYTF. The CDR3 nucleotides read TGCAGCGTTGAAGATAGGGGCCTGAGGATGGGTGGCTACACCTTC.

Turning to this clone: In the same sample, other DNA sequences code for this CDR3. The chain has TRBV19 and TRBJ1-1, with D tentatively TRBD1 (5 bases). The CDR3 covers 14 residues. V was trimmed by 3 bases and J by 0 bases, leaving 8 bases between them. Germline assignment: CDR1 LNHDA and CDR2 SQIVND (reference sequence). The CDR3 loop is CASSMGQMNTEAFF. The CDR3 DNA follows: TGTGCCAGTAGTATGGGGCAGATGAACACTGAAGCTTTCTTT. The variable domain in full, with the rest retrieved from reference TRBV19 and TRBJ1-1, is DGGITQSPKYLFRKEGQNVTLSCEQNLNHDAMYWYRQDPGQGLRLIYYSQIVNDFQKGDIAEGYSVSREKKESFPLTVTSAQKNPTAFYLCASSMGQMNTEAFFGQGTRLTVV.